These 3 T cell receptor beta chains were all obtained from the same sample, sequenced in a study of T-cell memory formation after mild COVID-19. A single record per CDR3 protein comes from TCRdb applying MiXCR to the 5' RACE reads. The sample shows a few hundred thousand distinct CDR3 sequences, approximately 10% of them seen only once. The sample consisted of PBMCs or a T cell subset sorted from them (not recorded which). These receptors all come from a man between 18 and 29 years old who had mild COVID-19 (a few samples of this study predate the infection). Cell type and time point are not known.

This clonotype was seen repeatedly, ten times or more. This chain uses TRBV3-1 with TRBJ2-3; D might be TRBD1 (5 bases). The CDR3 has 14 residues. V was cut by 4 bases and J by 2 bases, with 10 bases left in between. Germline assignment: CDR1 LGHDT and CDR2 YNNKEL (reference sequence). CDR3 region: CASSPMTATDTQYF. The CDR3 coding sequence is TGTGCCAGCAGCCCAATGACAGCCACAGATACGCAGTATTTT.

The chain uses TRBV7-2 and TRBJ1-6, with 7 bases fitting TRBD1. The CDR3 spans 16 residues. The junction had 5 bases not matched to a gene; V was cut back by 0 bases and J by 6 bases. Germline values: CDR1 SGHTA, CDR2 FQGNSA. The CDR3 DNA sequence: TGTGCCAGCAGCTTAGCTGGGACAGCAACTAATTCACCCCTCCACTTT. Protein product: CASSLAGTATNSPLHF.

This clonotype was found many times. This chain connects TRBV3-1 to TRBJ1-2; D uncertain. The germline gives CDR1 LGHDT, CDR2 YNNKEL (reference sequence). The CDR3 is 12 amino acids. Trimming left V 2 bases short and J 6 bases short, with 7 bases between. In DNA, the CDR3 is TGTGCCAGCAGCCAATACCGGAATGGCTACACCTTC. Protein product: CASSQYRNGYTF. The full variable domain, in which reference TRBV3-1 and TRBJ1-2 provide the parts outside the CDR3, is DTAVSQTPKYLVTQMGNDKSIKCEQNLGHDTMYWYKQDSKKFLKIMFSYNNKELIINETVPNRFSPKSPDKAHLNLHINSLELGDSAVYFCASSQYRNGYTFGSGTRLTVV.